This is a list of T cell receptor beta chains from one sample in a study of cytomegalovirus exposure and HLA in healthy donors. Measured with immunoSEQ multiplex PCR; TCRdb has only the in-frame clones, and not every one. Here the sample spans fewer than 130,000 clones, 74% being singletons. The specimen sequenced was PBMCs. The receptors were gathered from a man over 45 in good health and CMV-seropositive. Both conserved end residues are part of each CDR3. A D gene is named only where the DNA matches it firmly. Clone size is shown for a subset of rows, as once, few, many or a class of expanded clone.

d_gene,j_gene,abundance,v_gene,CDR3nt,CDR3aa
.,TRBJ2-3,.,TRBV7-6,TGTGCCAGCAGCATTGAGATCCGTGCAGATACGCAGTATTTT,CASSIEIRADTQYF
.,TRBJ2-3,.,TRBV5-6,TGTGCCAGCAGCTTCCGGACAGAAACGCAGTATTTT,CASSFRTETQYF
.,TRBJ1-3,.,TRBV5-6,TGTGCCAGCAGCTTGACCGGAGGAACTGGAAACACCATATATTTT,CASSLTGGTGNTIYF
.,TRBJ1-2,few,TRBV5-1,TGCGCCAGCAGCGCGGGATGGGGTCGAACGAACTATGGCTACACCTTC,CASSAGWGRTNYGYTF
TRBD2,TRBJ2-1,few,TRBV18,TGTGCCAGCTCACCGACTAGCGGGGGCAATGAGCAGTTCTTC,CASSPTSGGNEQFF
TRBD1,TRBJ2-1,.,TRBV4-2,TGTGCCAGCAGCCCGAAGGACAGGGGCAATAATGAGCAGTTCTTC,CASSPKDRGNNEQFF
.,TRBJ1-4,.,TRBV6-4,TGTGCCAGCATTTTCGACTCCTTT,CASIFDSF
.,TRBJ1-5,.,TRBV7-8,TGTGCCAGCAGCTTTGACAGGATAGTAGGAAATCAGCCCCAGCATTTT,CASSFDRIVGNQPQHF
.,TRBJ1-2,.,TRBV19,TGTGCCAGTATCCTGACAGGCGGCTATGGCTACACCTTC,CASILTGGYGYTF
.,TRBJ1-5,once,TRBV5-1,TGCGCCAGCAGCTTGGTAGGGGATGGCCAGCCCCAGCATTTT,CASSLVGDGQPQHF
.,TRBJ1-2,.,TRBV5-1,TGCGCCAGCAGCTTGGATACAGGGCGGGGGGCCTATGGCTACACCTTC,CASSLDTGRGAYGYTF
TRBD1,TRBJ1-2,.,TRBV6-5,TGTGCCAGCAGTGAAGTGTCAGGGGGCTATGGCTACACCTTC,CASSEVSGGYGYTF
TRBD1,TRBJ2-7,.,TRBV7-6,TGTGCCAGCAGCTTAGCAGGACAGGGCCCCGAGCAGTACTTC,CASSLAGQGPEQYF
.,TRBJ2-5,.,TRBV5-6,TGTGCCAGCAGCTTGGCCCAGGAGGGGGCCTGGAGGGAGACCCAGTACTTC,CASSLAQEGAWRETQYF
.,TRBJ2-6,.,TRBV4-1,TGCGCCAGCAGCCAACTGCTGACAGCTTCTGGGGCCAACGTCCTGACTTTC,CASSQLLTASGANVLTF
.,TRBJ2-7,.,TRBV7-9,TGTGCCAGCAGCTTAGTCGGGGACGAGCAGTACTTC,CASSLVGDEQYF
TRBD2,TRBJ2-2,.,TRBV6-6,TGTGCCAGCTCGCGGGGGGCCGCCGGGGAGCTGTTTTTT,CASSRGAAGELFF
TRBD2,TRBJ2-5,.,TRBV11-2,TGTGCCAGCAGCTTAGGGGGAGAATCTAGCGGGAGGGCCGAGACCCAGTACTTC,CASSLGGESSGRAETQYF
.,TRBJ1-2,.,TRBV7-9,TGTGCCAGCAGCCCCACTGCTGTAGCTAACTATGGCTACACCTTC,CASSPTAVANYGYTF
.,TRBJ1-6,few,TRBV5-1,TGCGCCAGCAGCTTGGGGTACCGGAGGGATTCACCCCTCCACTTT,CASSLGYRRDSPLHF
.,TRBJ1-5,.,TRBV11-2,TGTGCCAGCAGCTTAGATTATAGCAATCAGCCCCAGCATTTT,CASSLDYSNQPQHF
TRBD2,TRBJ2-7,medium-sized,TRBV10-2,TGCGCCAGCAGAGCAGGACTAGCCTCCTACGAGCAGTACTTC,CASRAGLASYEQYF
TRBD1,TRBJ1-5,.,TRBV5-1,TGCGCCAGCAGCCCAAGGCCAACACAGGGGGGCAGCAATCAGCCCCAGCATTTT,CASSPRPTQGGSNQPQHF
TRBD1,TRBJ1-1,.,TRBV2,TGTGCCAGCAGTCAGGACAGGATGGGGGACACTGAAGCTTTCTTT,CASSQDRMGDTEAFF
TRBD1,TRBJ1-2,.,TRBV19,TGTGCCAGTAGTATGGGACAGGGGGATGGCTACACCTTC,CASSMGQGDGYTF
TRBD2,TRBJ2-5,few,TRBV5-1,TGCGCCAGCAGCGCGGGACTAGCGGGAGTGGCGGAGACCCAGTACTTC,CASSAGLAGVAETQYF
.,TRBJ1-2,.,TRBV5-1,TGCGCCAGCAGCGCGACAGCCTATGGCTACACCTTC,CASSATAYGYTF
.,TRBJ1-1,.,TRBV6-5,TGTGCCAGCAGAGGTAGACCTCGGGTCACTGAAGCTTTCTTT,CASRGRPRVTEAFF
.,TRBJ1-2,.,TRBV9,TGTGCCAGCAGCCCCCAGGGGCAGATGGGAGGCTACACCTTC,CASSPQGQMGGYTF
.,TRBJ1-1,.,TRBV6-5,TGTGCCAGCAGTTACGGAGGGGAGAACACTGAAGCTTTCTTT,CASSYGGENTEAFF
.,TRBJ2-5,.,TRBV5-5,TGTGCCAGCAGCTTAGCTAGCGTGAGGGAGACCCAGTACTTC,CASSLASVRETQYF
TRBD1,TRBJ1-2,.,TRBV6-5,TGTGCCAGCAGTTCCCGATCACAGGGGTATGGCTACACCTTC,CASSSRSQGYGYTF
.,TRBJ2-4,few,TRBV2,TGTGCCAGCAGTGATGGCAGGGCAGGTATTCAGTACTTC,CASSDGRAGIQYF
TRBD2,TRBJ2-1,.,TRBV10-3,TGTGCCACCCTCGGGGGGGTAGGATACAATGAGCAGTTCTTC,CATLGGVGYNEQFF
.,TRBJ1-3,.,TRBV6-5,TGTGCCAGCAGTCCCACAGGGTCAGGAAACACCATATATTTT,CASSPTGSGNTIYF
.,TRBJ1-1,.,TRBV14,TGTGCCAGCAGCCGCTCTCCCCTCCGAGCTTCCTTT,CASSRSPLRASF
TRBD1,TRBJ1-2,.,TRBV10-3,TGTGCCATCAGTGAGTTCAGGGGGAGTGGCTATGGCTACACCTTC,CAISEFRGSGYGYTF
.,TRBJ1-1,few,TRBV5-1,TGCGCCAGCAGCTCTACAGGGTGGGCTGAAGCTTTCTTT,CASSSTGWAEAFF
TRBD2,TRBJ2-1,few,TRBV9,TGTGCCAGCAGCGCCCTTGGGCTAGCGGGATCGAGCTCCTACAATGAGCAGTTCTTC,CASSALGLAGSSSYNEQFF
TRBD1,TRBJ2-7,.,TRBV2,TGTGCCAGCAGAGCGACAGGGGGCCTCAACGAGCAGTACTTC,CASRATGGLNEQYF
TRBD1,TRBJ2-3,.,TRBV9,TGTGCCAGCAGCGGGACAGGGCCAGATACGCAGTATTTT,CASSGTGPDTQYF
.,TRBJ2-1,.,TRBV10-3,TGTGCCATCAGTGAGGGCCATGAGCAGTTCTTC,CAISEGHEQFF
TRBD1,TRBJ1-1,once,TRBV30,TGTGCCTGGACAGGGGGGAACACTGAAGCTTTCTTT,CAWTGGNTEAFF
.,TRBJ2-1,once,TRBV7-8,TGTGCCAGCAGGGAGGGCCTTCAGCAGTTCTTC,CASREGLQQFF
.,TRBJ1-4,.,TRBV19,TGTGCCAGTAGTATACAAAGGGGTATGGGCGAAAAACTGTTTTTT,CASSIQRGMGEKLFF
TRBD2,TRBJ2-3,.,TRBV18,TGTGCCAGCTCCCCGGGACTAGCGGCACTTGATACGCAGTATTTT,CASSPGLAALDTQYF
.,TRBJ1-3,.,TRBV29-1,TGCAGCGTTCTCTCTGGAAACACCATATATTTT,CSVLSGNTIYF
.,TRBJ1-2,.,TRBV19,TGTGCCAGTAGTATTAAATTGGGGGCGGTCTATGGCTACACCTTC,CASSIKLGAVYGYTF
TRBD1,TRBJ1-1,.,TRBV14,TGTGCCAGCAGTCGACAGGGGAACACTGAAGCTTTCTTT,CASSRQGNTEAFF
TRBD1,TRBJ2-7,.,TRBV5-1,TGCGCCAGCAGCTTAGGGGACAGGGTTTCCTACGAGCAGTACTTC,CASSLGDRVSYEQYF
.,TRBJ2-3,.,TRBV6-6,TGTGCCAGCAGTTACGACTCCACAGATACGCAGTATTTT,CASSYDSTDTQYF